The 3 T cell receptor beta chains below all came from one sample that was sequenced in a study of blood T cell repertoires in COVID-19. The data were produced by immunoSEQ multiplex PCR, yet TCRdb's version contains in-frame clones alone and is incomplete. The table records 290,000 or so clones, 65% to 90% of them present only once. The sample taken for sequencing was peripheral blood. The receptor source for this set is a man between 50 and 59 years old with active or convalescent COVID-19.

The chain is built from TRBV5-1 and TRBJ2-1, with TRBD1 as a possible D gene (5 bases). This CDR3 region has 16 residues. Trimming removed 3 bases from V and 4 bases from J, with 17 bases in between. Germline V gene lookup returns CDR1 SGHRS and CDR2 YFSETQ. Here the CDR3 reads CASSSSGNPSYNEQFF. DNA for the CDR3: TGCGCCAGCAGCTCGTCAGGGAACCCGTCGTACAATGAGCAGTTCTTC.

This sequence joins TRBV4-1 and TRBJ1-3, with D uncertain. Germline values: CDR1 MGHRA, CDR2 YSYEKL. V was cut by 3 bases and J by 0 bases, with 6 bases left in between. The CDR3 extends over 14 amino acids. Written as DNA, the CDR3 is TGCGCCAGCAGCCAGCAGGCCTCTGGAAACACCATATATTTT. Amino acid sequence: CASSQQASGNTIYF.

This chain connects TRBV2 to TRBJ1-5; possible D gene TRBD1, 6 bases. Germline lookup yields CDR1 SNHLY and CDR2 FYNNEI. This CDR3 is built from 14 residues. Deletions cut 4 bases from V and 5 bases from J, with 12 bases between. CDR3 coding DNA: TGTGCCAGCAGTGCTACAGGGATGGATCAGCCCCAGCATTTT. Translating gives CASSATGMDQPQHF.